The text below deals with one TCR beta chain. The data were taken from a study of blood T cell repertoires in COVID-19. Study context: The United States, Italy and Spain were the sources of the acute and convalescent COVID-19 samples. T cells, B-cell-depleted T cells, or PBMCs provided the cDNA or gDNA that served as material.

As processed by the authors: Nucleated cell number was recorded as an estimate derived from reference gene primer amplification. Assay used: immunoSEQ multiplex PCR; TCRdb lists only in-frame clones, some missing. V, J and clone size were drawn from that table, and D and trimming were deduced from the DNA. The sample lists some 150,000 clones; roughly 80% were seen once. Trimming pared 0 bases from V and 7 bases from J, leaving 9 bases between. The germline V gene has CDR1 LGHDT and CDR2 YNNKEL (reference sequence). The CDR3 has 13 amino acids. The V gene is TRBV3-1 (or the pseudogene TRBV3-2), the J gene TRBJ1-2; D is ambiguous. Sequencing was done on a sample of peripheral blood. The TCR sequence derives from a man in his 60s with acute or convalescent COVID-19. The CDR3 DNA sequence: TGTGCCAGCAGCCAAGAAGAAACGGTTGGCTACACCTTC. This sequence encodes CASSQEETVGYTF.